The clone carrying this TCR beta chain appeared many times. Antigen: not known. The data stem from a study of CD8 T cells in ankylosing spondylitis. CDR1 is SEHNR and CDR2 is FQNEAQ in the germline V gene (reference sequence). The CDR3 is 13 residues long. The V end was cut by 4 bases, the J end by 0 bases, with 6 bases between. Study findings and constraints: Researchers reportedly found disease-linked clones significantly enriched in matched ankylosing spondylitis synovial fluid. Apparently characteristic of ankylosing spondylitis blood was a TCR beta motif (fewer than 10 highly homologous variants). Relatively rare in peripheral blood, disease-linked clones were also CD8+.

5'-RACE, quantitative and with molecular barcodes, yielded the TCR beta libraries. TCRdb independently ran MiXCR on the 5' RACE reads; one entry per CDR3 protein. This sample has under 200,000 distinct CDR3 sequences, with around 9.6% found just once. The sequenced sample consisted of blood, either unsorted or a sorted T cell fraction (not recorded which). The origin of this receptor is a female donor with ankylosing spondylitis or in good health (not recorded which). The chain uses TRBV7-9 and TRBJ2-5; D gene unclear. CDR3 nucleotide sequence: TGTGCCAGCAGCTACCCGGACCAAGAGACCCAGTACTTC. Translation: CASSYPDQETQYF.